This T cell receptor (beta chain) was retrieved from a study of breast tumors, draining lymph nodes, adjacent tissues. Study outcomes and limitations: Tumor repertoires ranked between lymph nodes and nontumor tissue in diversity, with V and J gene preferences. Compared with basal-like, luminal-like tumors shared significantly more repertoire with nontumor tissue.

There are many counts of this clonotype. Its antigen is unknown. Samples came from axillary lymph nodes draining the breast cancer. TCRdb itself ran the multiplex PCR reads through MiXCR, one entry per CDR3 protein. Here the sample spans 150,000 to 200,000 distinct CDR3 sequences, roughly 30% being singletons. Germline CDR1 and CDR2: SGHRS and YFSETQ. The CDR3 runs 15 residues. V was pared by 6 bases and J by 2 bases, with 14 bases between. This chain joins TRBV5-1 and TRBJ2-2; D tentatively fits TRBD1 or TRBD2 (7 bases each). Source material: axillary lymph node tissue. This TCR came from a female donor with breast cancer. Some clones in this sample may be carry-over from other donors' samples. The CDR3 DNA follows: TGCGCCAGCACAGGGAGGGGGCCAAACACCGGGGAGCTGTTTTTT. Translated: CASTGRGPNTGELFF.